Presented here are 18 T cell receptor beta chains from one specimen sequenced in a study of blood T cell repertoires in COVID-19. Method: immunoSEQ multiplex PCR; TCRdb's copy keeps in-frame clones and lacks some. The sample lists 95,000 to 110,000 clones; approximately 84% were seen once. The sample consisted of peripheral blood. These receptors came from a human donor in a cohort sampled during active or convalescent COVID-19.

The rearrangement joins TRBV7-2 to TRBJ2-7, with 7 bases matching TRBD1. The germline V gene has CDR1 SGHTA and CDR2 FQGNSA. CDR3 size: 15 residues. The trim removed 5 bases at V and 0 bases at J, leaving 7 bases unmatched. CDR3 bases: TGTGCCAGCAGCCGTGACAGGGCGAGCTCCTACGAGCAGTACTTC. Amino acid sequence: CASSRDRASSYEQYF.

J is TRBJ1-3 and V is TRBV19; D may be TRBD1 (6 bases). Germline V CDR1 and CDR2: LNHDA, SQIVND (reference sequence). The CDR3 runs to 15 residues. Trimming shortened V by 9 bases and J by 0 bases, and 15 bases separated the two germline ends. CDR3 DNA: TGTGCCAGCCGACAGGACACGAACTCTGGAAACACCATATATTTT. Its translation is CASRQDTNSGNTIYF.

The rearrangement links TRBV28 to TRBJ1-6; a weak D match, TRBD1 (5 bases). The germline V and J ends were trimmed by 7 bases and 9 bases, with 13 bases remaining between them. Germline V CDR1 and CDR2: MDHEN, SYDVKM. The CDR3 is made up of 13 amino acids. CDR3 in DNA: TGTGCCAGCATGGGACTCTTGGCTTCACCCCTCCACTTT. Residues: CASMGLLASPLHF. The variable domain in full, completed from reference TRBV28 and TRBJ1-6, reads DVKVTQSSRYLVKRTGEKVFLECVQDMDHENMFWYRQDPGLGLRLIYFSYDVKMKEKGDIPEGYSVSREKKERFSLILESASTNQTSMYLCASMGLLASPLHFGNGTRLTVT.

The chain joins TRBV2 to TRBJ1-2; 12 nucleotides match TRBD1. V lost 8 bases and J lost 7; bases outside the gene matches: 8. The CDR3 runs 14 residues. Germline-derived CDR1 and CDR2 are SNHLY and FYNNEI. The CDR3: CASASGTGGSGYTF. The CDR3, as DNA: TGTGCCAGCGCCTCCGGGACAGGGGGCTCTGGCTACACCTTC.

The genes are TRBV4-1 and TRBJ2-2; D call uncertain. Trimming left V 0 bases short and J 6 bases short, with 8 bases between. The CDR3 covers 14 residues. Germline V gene sequence: CDR1 MGHRA, CDR2 YSYEKL. As DNA, the CDR3 is TGCGCCAGCAGCCAAGAGGAGTGGGCCGGGGAGCTGTTTTTT. Translated: CASSQEEWAGELFF.

The chain recombines TRBV4-1 with TRBJ1-2; 9 bases are shared with TRBD1. The CDR3 has 16 amino acids. CDR1 and CDR2 (germline): MGHRA, YSYEKL. Losses at the gene ends were 5 bases for V and 2 bases for J; bases not matched to a gene: 9. The CDR3 sequence is CASSEAGQGSNYGYTF. The CDR3 DNA sequence: TGCGCCAGCAGCGAAGCGGGACAGGGATCGAACTATGGCTACACCTTC.

This clone appeared a single time. This chain uses TRBV6-5 with TRBJ2-1; the match to TRBD2 covers 10 bases. Trimming at V came to 11 bases and at J to 3 bases, leaving 7 bases not matched to a gene. The CDR3 runs to 14 residues. From germline, CDR1 is MNHEY and CDR2 SVGAGI. CDR3 sequence reads: CAAELAGSYNEQFF. DNA for the CDR3: TGTGCCGCCGAACTAGCGGGGAGCTACAATGAGCAGTTCTTC.

This chain uses TRBV15 with TRBJ2-5; 11 bases match TRBD2. Germline CDR1 and CDR2: LNHNV and YYDKDF (reference sequence). This CDR3 comprises 14 residues. V gave up 1 base and J gave up 5 bases; unmatched junction bases: 0. The CDR3 DNA is TGTGCCACCAGCAGAGGACTAGCGGGGGAGACCCAGTACTTC. Translating gives CATSRGLAGETQYF.

This clone was seen only a few times. V is TRBV3-1 (or the pseudogene TRBV3-2) and J is TRBJ1-1; possibly TRBD1 for D (6 bases). The germline V gene encodes CDR1 LGHDT and CDR2 YNNKEL (reference sequence). The CDR3 sequence is 12 residues long. V was shortened by 3 bases and J by 11 bases, with 13 bases between the two germline ends. In DNA form, the CDR3 reads TGTGCCAGCAGCCAGGGTAGCACAGGGGCTTTCTTT. Protein sequence: CASSQGSTGAFF.

V and J are TRBV7-3 and TRBJ2-3; 7 nucleotides line up with TRBD2. Germline V gene sequence: CDR1 SGHTA, CDR2 FQGTGA. The CDR3 contains 15 residues. The V gene end was trimmed by 5 bases and the J gene end by 4 bases; junction bases not matched to a gene: 9. CDR3 amino acids: CASSPNGLVADTQYF. CDR3 in DNA: TGTGCCAGCAGCCCCAATGGACTAGTCGCAGATACGCAGTATTTT.

Only a few counts were recorded for this clone. Different DNA sequences within this sample yield the same CDR3. This sequence joins TRBV5-1 and TRBJ1-2; 7 nucleotides align to TRBD1. Looked up from germline, CDR1 is SGHRS and CDR2 is YFSETQ. The length of the CDR3 is 13 residues. V was clipped by 2 bases and J by 6 bases; unmatched bases: 4. The CDR3 reads CASSLRQGHGYTF. CDR3 DNA sequence: TGCGCCAGCAGCTTACGACAGGGTCATGGCTACACCTTC.

The rearrangement uses TRBV24-1 and TRBJ2-2, with TRBD1 as a possible D gene (6 bases). V lost 9 bases, J lost 4 bases, and 14 bases lay in between. Germline V CDR1 and CDR2: KGHDR, SFDVKD. CDR3 size: 14 residues. The DNA of the CDR3 is TGTGCCACCGGGGGTCAGGGGTTCACCGGGGAGCTGTTTTTT. Protein product: CATGGQGFTGELFF.

In this sample, this clone turned up once. The rearrangement links TRBV2 to TRBJ1-1; no reliable D call. The CDR3 runs 13 residues. CDR1 SNHLY and CDR2 FYNNEI come from the germline V gene. V was trimmed by 4 bases and J by 10 bases, leaving 16 bases between them. The CDR3: CASSGSAPLRAFF. CDR3 coding DNA: TGTGCCAGCAGTGGGAGTGCTCCTCTCCGAGCTTTCTTT.

The CDR3 spells CASSSGPSGEDVQYF. The CDR3 DNA sequence: TGTGCCAGTAGTTCTGGCCCTAGCGGGGAGGACGTCCAGTACTTC. This rearrangement joins TRBV19 to TRBJ2-4; 9 bases are shared with TRBD2. Germline V gene data show CDR1 as LNHDA and CDR2 as SQIVND (reference sequence). The CDR3 covers 15 residues. The V and J ends lost 5 bases and 13 bases, in that order; junction bases with no gene match: 15.

The chain links TRBV4-1 to TRBJ1-4; the D is unclear. Germline CDR1 and CDR2: MGHRA and YSYEKL. The V gene lost 1 base and the J gene lost 4 bases, with 10 bases spanning the gap. CDR3 size: 15 residues. The CDR3 region has the DNA TGCGCCAGCAGCCAAGGTCTGGAGATTAATGAAAAACTGTTTTTT. Translating it yields CASSQGLEINEKLFF.

V usage is TRBV7-9 and J usage is TRBJ2-3; 8 bases agree with TRBD2. From germline, CDR1 is SEHNR and CDR2 FQNEAQ (reference sequence). J was trimmed by 4 bases and V by 1 base; bases with no gene match: 10. CDR3 length equals 17 residues. The CDR3 region has the DNA TGTGCCAGCAGCTTAGGTGTTGGCGGGGGGACCGCAGATACGCAGTATTTT. Its translation: CASSLGVGGGTADTQYF.

The V call is TRBV10-3, the J call TRBJ2-2, with TRBD1 matching 7 bases. V trimming: 4 bases; J trimming: 5 bases; junction bases outside the gene matches: 4. CDR1 is ENHRY and CDR2 is SYGVKD in the germline V gene. This CDR3 spans 14 amino acids. CDR3 sequence (DNA): TGTGCCATCAGTGGGACAGGAGCTACCGGGGAGCTGTTTTTT. It encodes CAISGTGATGELFF.

The J gene is TRBJ2-1, the V gene TRBV6-2 or TRBV6-3, with D possibly matching TRBD1 (5 bases). V dropped 6 bases and J dropped 5 bases, with 23 bases sitting between them. There are 17 residues in the CDR3. Germline V gene data show CDR1 as MNHEY and CDR2 as SVGEGT. The chain's CDR3 is CASSSYLSGRADNEQFF. In DNA, the CDR3 is TGTGCCAGCAGCTCCTACCTTTCGGGCAGGGCGGACAATGAGCAGTTCTTC.